This T cell receptor (beta chain) was identified in a study of cytomegalovirus exposure and HLA in healthy donors. Study-wide findings and caveats: It is likely that the observed cluster of highly shared sequence variants was a sequencing artifact.

PCR employed 60 Vbeta and 13 Jbeta primers. The protocol was immunoSEQ multiplex PCR, while the TCRdb copy is restricted to in-frame clones and leaves out a portion. The data hold about 180,000 clones, with over 75% observed a single time. Note on this clone: Antigen: not known.

Trimming left V 6 bases short and J 0 bases short, with 8 bases between. Germline CDR1 is MGHRA and CDR2 is YSYEKL. CDR3 length: 14 amino acids. This chain links TRBV4-1 with TRBJ2-2; D not certain. Sequenced input: PBMCs. The sequence came from a woman aged 50 to 60 in good health and CMV-seropositive. The CDR3: CASRPHTNTGELFF. As DNA, the CDR3 is TGCGCCAGCAGACCACACACGAACACCGGGGAGCTGTTTTTT.